This TCR beta chain was found in a study of T cell changes during pregnancy in multiple sclerosis. TCRdb keeps only in-frame clones here, not all; method: immunoSEQ multiplex PCR. Among 55,000 to 70,000 clones listed, just over 90% were seen once. This CDR3 spans 16 amino acids. Germline V gene data show CDR1 as SGHRS and CDR2 as YFSETQ. J lost 4 bases, V lost 1 base, and 9 bases had no gene match. The TCR sequence derives from a female donor in good health, enrolled as a control in a pregnancy study. The rearrangement links TRBV5-1 to TRBJ2-3; 7 bases line up with TRBD1. This specimen consisted of peripheral blood, obtained in the first trimester of pregnancy. Here the CDR3 DNA reads TGCGCCAGCAGCTTGAACAGGGGTTTAAATCCAGATACGCAGTATTTT. Residues: CASSLNRGLNPDTQYF.